This T cell receptor beta chain was found in a study of human T cells and chemical hapten exposure (dated by TCRdb to 2020 to 2022). A note on the overall study: For sensitization, 2% DPC in acetone was applied to a 2 cm by 2 cm area of upper inner arm skin. In alopecia patients, the study followed how the peripheral blood TCR repertoire changed in vivo over primary and secondary sensitization to diphenylcyclopropenone (DPC), a hapten. Blood samples were taken from patients before sensitization (week 0) and then at 2, 6 and about 24 weeks after DPC sensitization. Patients additionally received weekly therapeutic DPC doses to the scalp throughout the roughly 23-week study period. Libraries were pooled for sequencing, and variation in per-sample TCR yields was attributed mainly to small differences in library volumes within the pool. The mostly female patient cohort included alopecia areata with under or over 50% scalp involvement, alopecia totalis and alopecia universalis. Patch testing was done on the upper back using Finn chambers containing 0.01% DPC, and results were scored after 6 days according to International Contact Dermatitis Research Group standards. Blood for TCR sequencing was provided by twenty-nine alopecia patients at one to four time points (pre-sensitization, 2, 6 and 24 weeks). Results and caveats for the whole study, not just this receptor: Compared with pre-sensitization or healthy control sets, expanded TCRs formed significantly more large CDR3 similarity clusters, which is consistent with antigen-driven responses. All patients had alopecia, a presumed autoimmune disease, so their immune response might differ from that of healthy individuals. DPC sensitization did not change the number of TCRs with a frequency above 1 in 1000, and there was no evidence of changes in global repertoire structure. The number of PT1 expanded TCRs positively correlated with patch test score, significant at thresholds 8, 16 and 32 but not 4. After repeated subsampling, changes were observed in the strength of the expansion versus patch-test correlation and in the threshold at which the correlation became significant.

The trim is 4 bases for V and 9 bases for J, with a gap of 13 bases between the germline ends. According to the germline V gene, CDR1 reads MDHEN and CDR2 reads SYDVKM. There are 13 amino acids in the CDR3, from cysteine to phenylalanine inclusive. This entry keeps only the CDR3 DNA: 39 bases, framed from base 1. The method was RACE. The listed sequencing device is NextSeq 500. Library preparation attached unique molecular identifiers to individual cDNA molecules for quantitative, reproducible TCR counting. From each blood RNA sample, both TCR alpha and TCR beta chains were sequenced. Per the authors' processing: A median of about 100,000 TCRs per sample was observed, with a range of 23,224 to 690,600. V, J and CDR3 annotation of the TCR reads was carried out using the Decombinator software suite. For the PS versus PT1 abundance plots, all samples were subsampled to the same number of TCRs (28,000). Expanded TCRs were defined as absent before sensitization and observed at least eight times at the 2-week time point. In TCRdb, the public reads were trimmed at Q25 with fastp and aligned with MiXCR, with productive beta chains retained. When rows share a CDR3 protein, they turn into one entry using the most common DNA and genes. The V and J calls follow TCRdb's processing rather than the paper's. This sample is represented by approximately 49,000 distinct CDR3 sequences; 8% to 9.5% of them were singletons. The top ten constitute 4.5% of the sample.

The time point label, as the study defines it: patch test 1, 2 weeks after DPC sensitization. The treatment or condition label on this specimen signifies: therapeutic diphenylcyclopropenone sensitization with weekly scalp DPC. Blood at each patch-test visit was drawn before the patch test was applied. Patients were eligible if aged 18 to 70, diagnosed with alopecia and judged suitable for DPC therapy, and pregnant patients were excluded. Total RNA was extracted from unfractionated whole blood that had been collected in Tempus Blood RNA tubes. There are many counts of this clonotype. The antigen it binds to is not known. Base qualities are not at hand, and no much larger clone is one base apart.

The TCR was taken from a woman in her 50s with alopecia areata. Some clones in this sample may be carry-over from other donors' samples. The chain was built from TRBV28 and TRBJ2-1; 6 matching bases give a weak D call of TRBD2. The input for sequencing was whole blood, taken in connection with sensitization to the hapten diphenylcyclopropenone (DPC). CDR3 loop: CASSSAPGSEQFF. The DNA is as follows: TGTGCCAGCAGTTCCGCCCCCGGGAGTGAGCAGTTCTTC.